Listed here are 2 T cell receptor beta chains from one sample, sequenced in a study of T cells in Graves' hyperthyroidism and ophthalmopathy. RNA transcripts were the template for amplifying TCR beta CDR3 regions. HTBI primers were employed in a first-round RT-PCR of the TCR CDR3. TCRdb recomputed calls from the multiplex PCR reads with MiXCR, one row per CDR3 protein. The table lists some 270,000 distinct CDR3 sequences, 12% to 15% of them singletons. Material for sequencing was blood. These receptors were obtained from a woman in her forties with Graves' hyperthyroidism.

This clonotype was observed many times. One end of the junction varies from germline; a read error may be responsible. The chain recombines TRBV7-2 with TRBJ1-2; D perhaps matches TRBD1 (6 bases). There are 12 residues in the CDR3. Germline CDR1 SGHTA, CDR2 FQGNSA. This chain's CDR3 is CASSLQGFLMSF. The CDR3 DNA reads TGTGCCAGCAGCTTACAGGGGTTTCTTATGTCCTTC.

The gene calls are TRBV7-9 and TRBJ2-3; TRBD2 aligns across 7 bases. V trimming: 0 bases; J trimming: 3 bases; junction bases outside the gene matches: 6. The CDR3 spans 16 residues. Germline V CDR1 and CDR2: SEHNR, FQNEAQ (reference sequence). CDR3 in amino acids: CASSLAIGGMTDTQYF. CDR3 bases: TGTGCCAGCAGCTTAGCGATCGGGGGGATGACAGATACGCAGTATTTT.